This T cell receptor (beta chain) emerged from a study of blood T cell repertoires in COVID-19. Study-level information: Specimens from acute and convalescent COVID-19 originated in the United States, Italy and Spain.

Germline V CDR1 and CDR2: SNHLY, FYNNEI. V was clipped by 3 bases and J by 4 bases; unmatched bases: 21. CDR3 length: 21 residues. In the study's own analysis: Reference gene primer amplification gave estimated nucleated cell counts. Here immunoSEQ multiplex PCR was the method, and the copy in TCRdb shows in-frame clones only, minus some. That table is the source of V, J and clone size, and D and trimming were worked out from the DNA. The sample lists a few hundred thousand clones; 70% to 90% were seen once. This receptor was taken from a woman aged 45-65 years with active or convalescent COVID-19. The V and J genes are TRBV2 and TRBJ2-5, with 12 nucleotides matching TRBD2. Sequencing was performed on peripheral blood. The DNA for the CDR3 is TGTGCCAGCAGTGATCCCAGGGACGGAAGGACTAGCGGGGTCGGTCGAGAGACCCAGTACTTC. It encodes CASSDPRDGRTSGVGRETQYF.